This T cell receptor beta chain was captured in a study of blood T cell repertoires in COVID-19. Overall study context: Some COVID-19 samples were acute and others convalescent; all came from the United States, Italy and Spain. Nucleic acid was either cDNA or gDNA, and it came from T cells, B-cell-depleted T cells, or PBMCs.

Per the study methods: For nucleated cells, counts were estimated from reference gene primer amplification. Using immunoSEQ multiplex PCR, the repertoire was profiled, and TCRdb retains in-frame clones only, with some absent. The V and J calls and the clone size are those of that table, but D and trimming were determined from the DNA. The data contain 140,000 to 150,000 clones, 75% to 90% of them singletons. This sequence was found in a man in his 60s with active or convalescent COVID-19. Sequencing was done on a sample of peripheral blood.

The CDR3 sequence: CASSLIGQSTGYTF. Written as DNA, the CDR3 is TGTGCCAGCAGCCTCATCGGACAGTCAACTGGCTACACCTTC. The chain links TRBV27 to TRBJ1-2; TRBD1 is a possible D gene (6 bases). The CDR3 contains 14 residues. V was trimmed by 6 bases and J by 7 bases, leaving 18 bases between them. Germline CDR1 reads MNHEY; CDR2 reads SMNVEV (reference sequence).